This is a list of T cell receptor beta chains from one sample in a study of blood T cell repertoires in COVID-19. Generated by immunoSEQ multiplex PCR, the TCRdb table keeps only in-frame clones and is missing some. Of around 160,000 clones in the sample, 81% were seen once. The sample taken for sequencing was peripheral blood. Source of these receptors: a human donor in a cohort sampled during active COVID-19. Both conserved end residues are part of each CDR3. The order of the fields is D gene, J gene, clone size, V gene, CDR3 protein, CDR3 DNA. A D gene is named only where the DNA matches it firmly. Rows may omit the clone size; those that give it use once, few, many or a size class.

D gene: TRBD1; J gene: TRBJ2-7; clone size: .; V gene: TRBV30; CDR3 protein: CAWSGYGQGDYEQYF; CDR3 DNA: TGTGCCTGGAGTGGCTACGGACAGGGTGACTACGAGCAGTACTTC
D gene: TRBD2; J gene: TRBJ2-7; clone size: few; V gene: TRBV5-1; CDR3 protein: CASSLDSLAAGLEQYF; CDR3 DNA: TGCGCCAGCAGCTTGGATTCCCTAGCGGCCGGGCTCGAGCAGTACTTC
D gene: .; J gene: TRBJ1-2; clone size: once; V gene: TRBV28; CDR3 protein: CASSLYSGYTF; CDR3 DNA: TGTGCCAGCAGTTTATATAGTGGCTACACCTTC
D gene: .; J gene: TRBJ2-7; clone size: .; V gene: TRBV9; CDR3 protein: CASSVGLEGYEQYF; CDR3 DNA: TGTGCCAGCAGCGTAGGACTAGAGGGGTACGAGCAGTACTTC
D gene: .; J gene: TRBJ1-3; clone size: .; V gene: TRBV4-3; CDR3 protein: CASSPSRAGNTIYF; CDR3 DNA: TGCGCCAGCAGCCCGAGCAGGGCTGGAAACACCATATATTTT
D gene: .; J gene: TRBJ2-5; clone size: .; V gene: TRBV19; CDR3 protein: CASKRTDQETQYF; CDR3 DNA: TGTGCCAGTAAAAGAACAGACCAAGAGACCCAGTACTTC
D gene: .; J gene: TRBJ1-4; clone size: .; V gene: TRBV27; CDR3 protein: CASSLLFGRTNEKLFF; CDR3 DNA: TGTGCCAGCAGTTTATTATTTGGGCGAACGAATGAAAAACTGTTTTTT
D gene: TRBD1; J gene: TRBJ1-6; clone size: .; V gene: TRBV10-1; CDR3 protein: CASLGTGRPLHF; CDR3 DNA: TGCGCCAGTCTGGGGACAGGGCGGCCCCTCCACTTT
D gene: TRBD1; J gene: TRBJ2-1; clone size: .; V gene: TRBV27; CDR3 protein: CASSSPLRGSSYNEQFF; CDR3 DNA: TGTGCCAGCAGTTCCCCCCTCAGGGGGTCCTCCTACAATGAGCAGTTCTTC
D gene: .; J gene: TRBJ1-1; clone size: .; V gene: TRBV10-1; CDR3 protein: CASSEGGENTEAFF; CDR3 DNA: TGCGCCAGCAGTGAGGGGGGGGAAAACACTGAAGCTTTCTTT
D gene: TRBD2; J gene: TRBJ2-7; clone size: .; V gene: TRBV5-1; CDR3 protein: CASSLAGLAGVHEQYF; CDR3 DNA: TGCGCCAGCAGCTTGGCCGGCCTAGCGGGAGTCCACGAGCAGTACTTC
D gene: TRBD1; J gene: TRBJ2-7; clone size: .; V gene: TRBV28; CDR3 protein: CASSPSGTGSYEQYF; CDR3 DNA: TGTGCCAGCAGCCCCTCGGGGACAGGCTCCTACGAGCAGTACTTC
D gene: TRBD1; J gene: TRBJ2-1; clone size: once; V gene: TRBV29-1; CDR3 protein: CSDTQGGFFDEQFF; CDR3 DNA: TGCAGCGACACACAGGGGGGATTTTTCGATGAGCAGTTCTTC
D gene: .; J gene: TRBJ1-4; clone size: .; V gene: TRBV7-8; CDR3 protein: CASSLVGHQMGNEKLFF; CDR3 DNA: TGTGCCAGCAGCCTAGTGGGACACCAAATGGGGAATGAAAAACTGTTTTTT
D gene: .; J gene: TRBJ1-3; clone size: .; V gene: TRBV5-1; CDR3 protein: CASSFHPPGPGGGNTIYF; CDR3 DNA: TGCGCCAGCAGCTTTCACCCCCCGGGACCCGGGGGTGGAAACACCATATATTTT
D gene: .; J gene: TRBJ2-4; clone size: .; V gene: TRBV23-1; CDR3 protein: CASSHPDCYRWNIQYF; CDR3 DNA: TGCGCCAGCAGTCACCCTGACTGCTATAGGTGGAACATTCAGTACTTC
D gene: TRBD1; J gene: TRBJ1-2; clone size: .; V gene: TRBV28; CDR3 protein: CATGGLGGYTF; CDR3 DNA: TGTGCAACAGGGGGTTTAGGGGGCTACACCTTC
D gene: .; J gene: TRBJ2-5; clone size: .; V gene: TRBV29-1; CDR3 protein: CSGDMSGETQYF; CDR3 DNA: TGCAGCGGGGATATGAGCGGAGAGACCCAGTACTTC
D gene: TRBD2; J gene: TRBJ2-1; clone size: .; V gene: TRBV10-3; CDR3 protein: CAISESVPTGGLQFF; CDR3 DNA: TGTGCCATCAGTGAGTCGGTTCCGACGGGAGGGTTACAGTTCTTC
D gene: .; J gene: TRBJ2-2; clone size: .; V gene: TRBV6-2/TRBV6-3; CDR3 protein: CASSRRPGELFF; CDR3 DNA: TGTGCCAGCAGTAGGAGACCCGGGGAGCTGTTTTTT
D gene: .; J gene: TRBJ2-5; clone size: medium-sized; V gene: TRBV5-5; CDR3 protein: CASSSSTGGLGGETQYF; CDR3 DNA: TGTGCCAGCAGCAGCTCGACAGGAGGATTGGGTGGGGAGACCCAGTACTTC
D gene: TRBD1; J gene: TRBJ2-2; clone size: .; V gene: TRBV3-1/TRBV3-2; CDR3 protein: CASSLGGTGQTGELFF; CDR3 DNA: TGTGCCAGCAGCTTGGGCGGGACAGGGCAGACCGGGGAGCTGTTTTTT
D gene: TRBD2; J gene: TRBJ2-7; clone size: .; V gene: TRBV5-1; CDR3 protein: CASSPGLAGPLSYEQYF; CDR3 DNA: TGCGCCAGCAGCCCGGGACTAGCGGGGCCCCTCTCCTACGAGCAGTACTTC
D gene: .; J gene: TRBJ1-5; clone size: .; V gene: TRBV19; CDR3 protein: CASSIDGGGMQPQHF; CDR3 DNA: TGTGCCAGTAGTATAGATGGGGGGGGCATGCAGCCCCAGCATTTT